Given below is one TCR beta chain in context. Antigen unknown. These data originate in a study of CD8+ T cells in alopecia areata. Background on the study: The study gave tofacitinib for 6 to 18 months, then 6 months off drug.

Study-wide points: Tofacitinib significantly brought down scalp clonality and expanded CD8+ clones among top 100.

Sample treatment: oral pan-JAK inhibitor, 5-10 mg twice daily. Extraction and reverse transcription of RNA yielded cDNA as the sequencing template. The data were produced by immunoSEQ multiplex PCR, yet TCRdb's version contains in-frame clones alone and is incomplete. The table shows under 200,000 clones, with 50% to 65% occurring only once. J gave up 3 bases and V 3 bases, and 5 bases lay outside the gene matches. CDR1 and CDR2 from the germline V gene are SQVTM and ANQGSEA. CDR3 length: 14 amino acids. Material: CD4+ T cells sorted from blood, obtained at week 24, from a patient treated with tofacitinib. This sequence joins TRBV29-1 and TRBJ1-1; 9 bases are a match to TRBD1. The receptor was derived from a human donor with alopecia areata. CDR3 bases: TGCAGCGTTGAGACACAGGGGGCTGACACTGAAGCTTTCTTT. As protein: CSVETQGADTEAFF.